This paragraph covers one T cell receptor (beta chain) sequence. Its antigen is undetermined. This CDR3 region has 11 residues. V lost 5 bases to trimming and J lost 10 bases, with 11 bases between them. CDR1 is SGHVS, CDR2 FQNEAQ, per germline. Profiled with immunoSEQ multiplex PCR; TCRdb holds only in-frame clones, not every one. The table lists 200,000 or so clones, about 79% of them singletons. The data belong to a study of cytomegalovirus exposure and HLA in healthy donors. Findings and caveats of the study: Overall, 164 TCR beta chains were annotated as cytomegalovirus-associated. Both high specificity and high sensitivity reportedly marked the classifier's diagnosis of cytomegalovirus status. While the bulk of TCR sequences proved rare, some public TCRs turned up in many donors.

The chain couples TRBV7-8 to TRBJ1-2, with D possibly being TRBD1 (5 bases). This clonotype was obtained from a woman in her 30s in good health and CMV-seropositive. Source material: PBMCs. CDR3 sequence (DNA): TGTGCCAGCAGCGCGGGACCCAACTACACCTTC. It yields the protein CASSAGPNYTF.